The 6 T cell receptor beta chains given below trace back to one sample, sequenced in a study of T cell responses to AZD1222 COVID-19 vaccine (dated by TCRdb to the early 2020s). The meaning of the sample's time point label: baseline before first vaccination. The library was generated by the immunoSEQ multiplex PCR assay. This immuneACCESS table, as held by TCRdb, lists in-frame sequences with V and J called but not all clones. Of the missing ones, under half trace to an unresolved V gene in checked studies; the others have no known cause. Across this sample there are more than 95,000 clones, with about nine tenths seen only once. Together, the top ten hold about 7% of the sample. The specimen comprised peripheral blood, sampled on day 0 of AZD1222 vaccination. All receptors come from an adult in good health.

Only one count was recorded for this clone. V usage is TRBV5-5 and J usage is TRBJ1-6, with a tentative D call TRBD1 (5 bases). Germline V gene sequence: CDR1 SGHKS, CDR2 YYEKEE (reference sequence). This CDR3 spans 16 amino acids. Trimming took off 4 bases at V and 2 bases at J, with 13 bases between the two ends. The CDR3 coding sequence is TGTGCCAGCAGCCTTCTTGGGGGGACCTATAATTCACCCCTCCACTTT. As protein: CASSLLGGTYNSPLHF.

The chain links TRBV7-6 to TRBJ2-1, with D unresolved. Germline loops: CDR1 SGHVS, CDR2 FNYEAQ. The CDR3 runs 14 residues. V shed 5 bases and J shed 1 base, with 9 bases lying between them. The CDR3 sequence: CASSPRGSYNEQFF. DNA for the CDR3: TGTGCCAGCAGCCCCCGCGGATCCTACAATGAGCAGTTCTTC.

V is TRBV19 and J is TRBJ1-1; possibly TRBD1 for D (5 bases). CDR3 length: 12 residues. The germline CDR1 and CDR2 sequences are LNHDA and SQIVND (reference sequence). Trimming removed 3 bases at V and 11 bases at J, with 13 bases between. The CDR3 region is CASSIRGSRAFF. Here the CDR3 DNA reads TGTGCCAGTAGTATTAGGGGAAGTCGGGCTTTCTTT.

V is TRBV5-8 and J is TRBJ1-4, with a weak D call TRBD1 (6 bases). Germline lookup yields CDR1 SGHTS and CDR2 YDEGEE. This CDR3 contains 15 residues. V was shortened by 1 base and J by 8 bases, with 15 bases between the two germline ends. The CDR3 is CASSLLGALGEKLFF. The CDR3 DNA is TGTGCCAGCAGCTTGTTGGGGGCGCTCGGCGAAAAACTGTTTTTT.

The J gene is TRBJ2-5, the V gene TRBV6-5, with D tentatively TRBD2 (6 bases). V gave up 0 bases and J gave up 9 bases, with 17 bases separating them. The germline V gene encodes CDR1 MNHEY and CDR2 SVGAGI. The CDR3 consists of 15 residues. DNA for the CDR3: TGTGCCAGCAGTTACTCGATTACTAGCTTGGCCTCCCAGTACTTC. Its protein product is CASSYSITSLASQYF.

CDR3 DNA sequence: TGTGCCAGCTCACCCCCGGGACTAGCCCTTTACGAGCAGTACTTC. It encodes CASSPPGLALYEQYF. This rearrangement joins TRBV18 to TRBJ2-7; TRBD2 matches at 9 bases. Germline V gives CDR1 KGHSH, CDR2 LQKENI. V shed 3 bases and J 4 bases; nucleotides not matched to a gene: 7. The CDR3 loop spans 15 amino acids.